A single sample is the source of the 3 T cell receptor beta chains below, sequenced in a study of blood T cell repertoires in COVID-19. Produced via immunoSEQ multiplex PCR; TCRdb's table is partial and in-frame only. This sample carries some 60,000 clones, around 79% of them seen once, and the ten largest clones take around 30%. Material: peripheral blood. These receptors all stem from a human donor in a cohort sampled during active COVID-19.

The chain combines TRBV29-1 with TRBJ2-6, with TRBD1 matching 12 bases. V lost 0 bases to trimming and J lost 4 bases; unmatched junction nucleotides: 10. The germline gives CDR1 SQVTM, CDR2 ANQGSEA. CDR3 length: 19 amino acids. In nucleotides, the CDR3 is TGCAGCGTTGAAGATCAGTGGGGACAGGGGGCGTACGGGGCCAACGTCCTGACTTTC. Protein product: CSVEDQWGQGAYGANVLTF.

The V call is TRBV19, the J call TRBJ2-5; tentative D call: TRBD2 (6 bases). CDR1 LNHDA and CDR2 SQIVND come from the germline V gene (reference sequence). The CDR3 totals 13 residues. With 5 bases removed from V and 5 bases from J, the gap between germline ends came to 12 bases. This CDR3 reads CASSGGTYETQYF. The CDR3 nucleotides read TGTGCCAGTAGTGGCGGGACTTACGAGACCCAGTACTTC. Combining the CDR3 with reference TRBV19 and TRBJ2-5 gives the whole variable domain DGGITQSPKYLFRKEGQNVTLSCEQNLNHDAMYWYRQDPGQGLRLIYYSQIVNDFQKGDIAEGYSVSREKKESFPLTVTSAQKNPTAFYLCASSGGTYETQYFGPGTRLLVL.

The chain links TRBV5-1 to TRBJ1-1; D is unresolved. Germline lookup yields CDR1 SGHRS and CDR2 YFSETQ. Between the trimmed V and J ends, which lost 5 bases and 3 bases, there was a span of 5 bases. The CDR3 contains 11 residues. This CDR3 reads CASRRDTEAFF. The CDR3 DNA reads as TGCGCCAGCAGACGGGACACTGAAGCTTTCTTT. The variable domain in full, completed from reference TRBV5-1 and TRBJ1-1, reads KAGVTQTPRYLIKTRGQQVTLSCSPISGHRSVSWYQQTPGQGLQFLFEYFSETQRNKGNFPGRFSGRQFSNSRSEMNVSTLELGDSALYLCASRRDTEAFFGQGTRLTVV.